This entry lists 3 T cell receptor beta chains sequenced from one sample in a study of cytomegalovirus exposure and HLA in healthy donors (dated by TCRdb to 2015 to 2018). The library was made by the immunoSEQ multiplex PCR assay. For the multiplex PCR, a mixture combining 60 forward primers for TCR Vbeta segments and 13 reverse primers for TCR Jbeta segments was used. TCRdb carries this immuneACCESS record with in-frame sequences only. Its versions omit some clonotypes, under half of them owing to an unresolved V gene in the studies checked, with the rest unexplained. The table for this sample shows approximately 110,000 clones. The top ten clones comprise 6.8% of the sample. Input material: PBMCs. Receptor source: a man aged 35-49 years in good health and CMV-seropositive.

The J gene is TRBJ2-2, the V gene TRBV21-1; the listed D gene, TRBD2, was not tested against the DNA. TRBV21-1 is listed as a pseudogene. This CDR3 region has 20 residues. CDR3 DNA: TGTGCCAGCAGCAAAAAGCCTCGGACTAGCGGGAACGCGAACACCGGGGAGCTGTTTTTT. Amino acids: CASSKKPRTSGNANTGELFF.

The chain's CDR3 is CASSSQGANEQYF. CDR3 coding DNA: TGCGCCAGCAGCTCCCAGGGGGCGAACGAGCAGTACTTC. The genes are TRBV5-1 and TRBJ2-7, with 8 bases aligning to TRBD1. From germline, CDR1 is SGHRS and CDR2 YFSETQ. After removal of 3 bases from V and 5 bases from J, the junction contained 4 bases not matched to a gene. There are 13 residues in the CDR3.

The chain employs TRBV6-1 and TRBJ2-1; TRBD2 agrees at 13 bases. Germline V CDR1 and CDR2: MNHNS, SASEGT. V lost 0 bases to trimming and J lost 9 bases; unmatched junction nucleotides: 11. The CDR3 totals 18 residues. The CDR3 DNA reads as TGTGCCAGCAGTGAAGCTGGAGGGACTAGCGGGATTTTAGGTGAGCAGTTCTTC. This gives the protein CASSEAGGTSGILGEQFF.